The clone carrying this TCR beta chain was counted only a few times. Other DNA sequences within the sample encode an identical CDR3. This sample is part of a study of blood T cell repertoires in COVID-19. About the research overall: The United States, Italy and Spain supplied acute and convalescent COVID-19 samples. PBMCs, B-cell-depleted T cells, or T cells were the source of the cDNA or gDNA that made up the material.

Germline V gene lookup returns CDR1 MNHEY and CDR2 SMNVEV (reference sequence). This CDR3 is built from 13 residues. V was trimmed by 6 bases and J by 4 bases, leaving 12 bases between them. As originally analysed: By means of reference gene primer amplification, nucleated cell counts were estimated. This table comes from immunoSEQ multiplex PCR, and its TCRdb copy is limited to in-frame clones, with some not included. The V and J calls and the clone size are those of that table, but D and trimming were determined from the DNA. The sample consists of approximately 15,000 clones, around 92% of them appearing once.

Material for sequencing was peripheral blood. The chain links TRBV27 to TRBJ1-2; D remains ambiguous. The sequence was obtained from a human donor in a cohort sampled during active COVID-19. The CDR3 sequence is CASSLVGSYGYTF. The CDR3 DNA follows: TGTGCCAGCAGCCTAGTGGGTTCCTATGGCTACACCTTC.